The entry below describes one T cell receptor beta chain. Germline V lookup: CDR1 MNHEY, CDR2 SVGEGT. V was shortened by 6 bases and J by 4 bases, with 16 bases between the two germline ends. CDR3 length equals 14 residues. The sample belongs to a study of blood T cell repertoires in COVID-19. The study recruited people aged about 18 to 90 years across 20 to 30 US areas. Using immunoSEQ multiplex PCR, the repertoire was profiled, and TCRdb retains in-frame clones only, with some absent. The repertoire consists of approximately 250,000 clones, with 70% to 90% occurring once and the leading ten covering approximately 4%.

The V call is TRBV6-2 or TRBV6-3, the J call TRBJ2-7; D perhaps matches TRBD2 (7 bases). The TCR comes from a woman aged 30 to 39 with acute COVID-19. The sequencing input was PBMCs or T cells enriched from blood (not recorded which). The chain's CDR3 is CASSHRGRGYEQYF. CDR3 DNA sequence: TGTGCCAGCAGCCATAGGGGGAGGGGGTACGAGCAGTACTTC.